The entry that follows covers one T cell receptor (beta chain) sequence. Its specificity is unknown. The data originate from a study of cytomegalovirus exposure and HLA in healthy donors. Points from the study as a whole: Later analysis placed DRB1 highest and HLA-C lowest in TCR association rates, which differed by HLA locus.

V was shortened by 1 base and J by 5 bases, with 8 bases between the two germline ends. Germline V gene sequence: CDR1 MGHRA, CDR2 YSYEKL. This CDR3 contains 13 residues. PCR used 60 Vbeta primers and 13 Jbeta primers. Repertoires were generated with immunoSEQ multiplex PCR, while TCRdb's copy carries only in-frame clones and drops some. Of roughly 180,000 clones in the sample, roughly 80% were seen once. The chain uses TRBV4-1 and TRBJ1-1; D is unresolved. Material for sequencing was PBMCs. The clonotype comes from a female donor in good health and CMV-seronegative. The CDR3 bases are TGCGCCAGCAGCCAAGTAAGGGAGACTGAAGCTTTCTTT. This translates into CASSQVRETEAFF.